This TCR beta chain comes out of a study of cytomegalovirus exposure and HLA in healthy donors. The PCR was carried out with 60 Vbeta primers and 13 Jbeta primers. Assay: immunoSEQ multiplex PCR; the TCRdb copy retains only in-frame clones and omits some. This table lists about 110,000 clones. V trimming: 5 bases; J trimming: 9 bases; junction bases outside the gene matches: 6. This CDR3 contains 12 residues. Germline V lookup: CDR1 SGHTA, CDR2 FQGNSA. The material sequenced was PBMCs. The rearrangement uses TRBV7-2 and TRBJ2-7, with 8 bases lining up with TRBD1. This TCR derives from a man between 18 and 35 years old in good health and CMV-seronegative. The CDR3, as DNA: TGTGCCAGCAGCCGACCAGGGGGCTTGCAGTACTTC. This encodes CASSRPGGLQYF.